Listed here are 25 T cell receptor beta chains from one sample, sequenced in a study of blood T cell repertoires in COVID-19. Sequencing used immunoSEQ multiplex PCR; TCRdb keeps in-frame clones, though not all of them. Among about 200,000 clones, roughly four fifths were seen once, and the ten largest hold about 13%. Source material: peripheral blood. The receptors derive from a man aged 45-65 years who had recovered from COVID-19.

The chain couples TRBV27 to TRBJ2-1; 8 nucleotides line up with TRBD1. CDR1 and CDR2 from the germline V gene are MNHEY and SMNVEV (reference sequence). J was trimmed by 9 bases and V by 3 bases; bases with no gene match: 7. CDR3 length equals 14 residues. In DNA form, the CDR3 reads TGTGCCAGCAGTTTTGGCAGGGGGCGTAGTGAGCAGTTCTTC. Its protein is CASSFGRGRSEQFF.

This clone has only one observation. The genes are TRBV10-1 and TRBJ2-7; maybe TRBD1 (6 bases). This CDR3 has 14 residues. Deletions cut 6 bases from V and 1 base from J, with 13 bases between. CDR1 is WNHNN and CDR2 is SYGVQD in the germline V gene (reference sequence). Written as DNA, the CDR3 is TGCGCCAGCAGAGTCGTCGGACAGTCCTACGAGCAGTACTTC. Protein sequence: CASRVVGQSYEQYF.

The chain employs TRBV7-2 and TRBJ2-7; TRBD2 agrees at 10 bases. The germline V gene encodes CDR1 SGHTA and CDR2 FQGNSA. V shed 5 bases and J 0 bases; nucleotides not matched to a gene: 7. This CDR3 comprises 16 residues. CDR3 region: CASSPDSGRSSYEQYF. CDR3 DNA: TGTGCCAGCAGCCCAGATAGCGGGAGGAGCTCCTACGAGCAGTACTTC.

This clone appeared once. The V call is TRBV5-1, the J call TRBJ1-2; 7 bases map to TRBD1. The CDR3 has 14 residues. The germline V gene encodes CDR1 SGHRS and CDR2 YFSETQ. J lost 8 bases, V lost 0 bases, and 7 bases had no gene match. CDR3 loop: CASSLEGGNGGYTF. DNA for the CDR3: TGCGCCAGCAGCTTGGAAGGGGGCAATGGGGGCTACACCTTC.

This clone is a singleton in its sample. This chain uses TRBV5-4 with TRBJ2-1, with 12 nucleotides matching TRBD2. V shed 3 bases, J shed 3 bases, and the junction held 7 bases outside the gene matches. The CDR3 is made up of 17 amino acids. Germline V gives CDR1 SGHNT, CDR2 YYREEE (reference sequence). CDR3 sequence: CASSSGLAGSFYNEQFF. In DNA, the CDR3 is TGTGCCAGCAGCTCAGGACTAGCGGGATCCTTCTACAATGAGCAGTTCTTC. Together with reference TRBV5-4 and TRBJ2-1, the CDR3 gives the full variable domain: ETGVTQSPTHLIKTRGQQVTLRCSSQSGHNTVSWYQQALGQGPQFIFQYYREEENGRGNFPPRFSGLQFPNYSSELNVNALELDDSALYLCASSSGLAGSFYNEQFFGPGTRLTVL.

This chain joins TRBV28 and TRBJ2-1, with TRBD1 matching 9 bases. In germline, CDR1 is MDHEN, CDR2 SYDVKM. The CDR3 contains 16 residues. V lost 7 bases and J lost 2; bases outside the gene matches: 9. CDR3 loop: CASTPTGTGTYNEQFF. As DNA, the CDR3 is TGTGCCAGCACCCCTACCGGGACAGGGACCTACAATGAGCAGTTCTTC.

The gene calls are TRBV27 and TRBJ2-3, with 13 bases aligning to TRBD2. The CDR3 sequence is 17 residues long. Per the germline V gene, CDR1 is MNHEY and CDR2 is SMNVEV (reference sequence). Unmatched junction bases numbered 4, after V lost 2 bases and J lost 2 bases. CDR3 DNA: TGTGCCAGCAGTTTAGTGACTAGCGGGAGGCTCACAGATACGCAGTATTTT. Translation: CASSLVTSGRLTDTQYF.

This clone was observed at least ten times. This chain links TRBV7-8 with TRBJ1-5; D call uncertain. V shed 3 bases and J shed 0 bases, with 6 bases lying between them. Germline V gene data show CDR1 as SGHVS and CDR2 as FQNEAQ. CDR3 length: 14 amino acids. CDR3 DNA: TGTGCCAGCAGCTTCTCCCCTAGCAATCAGCCCCAGCATTTT. Translating it yields CASSFSPSNQPQHF.

V usage is TRBV30 and J usage is TRBJ2-2; the D is unclear. Trimming took off 5 bases at V and 2 bases at J, with 6 bases between the two ends. This CDR3 has 12 residues. Per the germline V gene, CDR1 is GTSNPN and CDR2 is SVGIG (reference sequence). The CDR3 protein is CAWGTNTGELFF. The CDR3 DNA sequence: TGTGCCTGGGGAACTAACACCGGGGAGCTGTTTTTT.

The V gene is TRBV27, the J gene TRBJ2-7; 9 bases map to TRBD2. V trimming: 6 bases; J trimming: 0 bases; junction bases outside the gene matches: 3. Per germline, CDR1 MNHEY and CDR2 SMNVEV (reference sequence). The CDR3 spans 14 residues. CDR3: CASRARGGSYEQYF. The DNA of the CDR3 is TGTGCCAGCAGAGCGCGGGGGGGCTCCTACGAGCAGTACTTC.

This chain connects TRBV15 to TRBJ2-1; TRBD2 matches at 10 bases. Germline V CDR1 and CDR2: LNHNV, YYDKDF (reference sequence). The CDR3 has 19 amino acids. With 0 bases clipped from V and 6 bases from J, the junction kept 14 bases outside the gene matches. CDR3: CATSREIRPSGSRVNEQFF. The CDR3 DNA is TGTGCCACCAGCAGAGAGATTAGGCCTAGCGGGAGTAGGGTCAATGAGCAGTTCTTC.

This clone was counted a single time. Compared with germline, one end of the junction differs, possibly owing to a read error. The rearrangement links TRBV19 to TRBJ2-3; D remains unclear. From germline, CDR1 is LNHDA and CDR2 SQIVND (reference sequence). CDR3 length equals 11 residues. In DNA, the CDR3 is TGTGCCAGCAGTACGGGAGATACGCAGTATTTT. It specifies CASSTGDTQYF.

In DNA form, the CDR3 reads TGCGCCAGCAGCCAAGCAATGATGAGTTTGGGGACAGGGACCTACGAGCAGTACTTC. This gives the protein CASSQAMMSLGTGTYEQYF. V and J are TRBV4-1 and TRBJ2-7; the match to TRBD1 covers 9 bases. This CDR3 has 19 residues. J gave up 2 bases and V 1 base, and 15 bases lay outside the gene matches. CDR1 is MGHRA, CDR2 YSYEKL, per germline.

The J gene is TRBJ2-7, the V gene TRBV6-2 or TRBV6-3, with TRBD2 identical over 16 bases. This CDR3 spans 17 amino acids. J gave up 6 bases and V 6 bases, and 11 bases lay outside the gene matches. Germline loops: CDR1 MNHEY, CDR2 SVGEGT. The CDR3 DNA sequence: TGTGCCAGCAGCAAGGGGACTAGCGGGAGGGCCAAGGGCGAGCAGTACTTC. Translating it yields CASSKGTSGRAKGEQYF.

The J gene is TRBJ1-1, the V gene TRBV19, with TRBD1 matching 7 bases. The CDR3 has 18 amino acids. CDR1 is LNHDA, CDR2 SQIVND, per germline (reference sequence). V gave up 3 bases and J gave up 3 bases; unmatched junction bases: 16. This CDR3 is CASSIRSRTGRRDTEAFF. The CDR3 bases are TGTGCCAGTAGTATCCGTTCTCGGACAGGCCGAAGGGACACTGAAGCTTTCTTT.

The V call is TRBV28, the J call TRBJ2-1; 7 nucleotides line up with TRBD2. V dropped 2 bases and J dropped 6; count of bases not matched to a gene: 10. CDR3 length: 16 residues. Germline CDR1 is MDHEN and CDR2 is SYDVKM. The CDR3 sequence is CASSLSIGTIGNEQFF. The CDR3 nucleotides read TGTGCCAGCAGTTTAAGTATTGGGACTATAGGCAATGAGCAGTTCTTC.

This rearrangement joins TRBV10-3 to TRBJ2-1; 10 bases are a match to TRBD2. Per the germline V gene, CDR1 is ENHRY and CDR2 is SYGVKD. V lost 8 bases, J lost 0 bases, and 1 base stayed unmatched. The CDR3 runs 14 residues. CDR3 amino acids: CAILAGGSYNEQFF. The CDR3 DNA reads as TGTGCCATCTTAGCGGGAGGCTCCTACAATGAGCAGTTCTTC.

The chain combines TRBV11-2 with TRBJ1-2; 8 nucleotides match TRBD1. J gave up 0 bases and V 3 bases, and 6 bases lay outside the gene matches. The CDR3 is 16 residues long. Germline V gene lookup returns CDR1 SGHAT and CDR2 FQNNGV. The CDR3: CASSFGTGATNYGYTF. The CDR3 DNA reads as TGTGCCAGCAGCTTTGGGACAGGAGCGACTAACTATGGCTACACCTTC. The full variable domain, completed using reference TRBV11-2 and TRBJ1-2, is EAGVAQSPRYKIIEKRQSVAFWCNPISGHATLYWYQQILGQGPKLLIQFQNNGVVDDSQLPKDRFSAERLKGVDSTLKIQPAKLEDSAVYLCASSFGTGATNYGYTFGSGTRLTVV.

V gene TRBV21-1 combines with J gene TRBJ2-1; TRBD2, as called in the table, went unchecked against the DNA. TRBV21-1 is described as a pseudogene. CDR3 size: 17 residues. CDR3 sequence reads: CASSKRGTSGRYNEQFF. The CDR3 DNA follows: TGTGCCAGCAGCAAACGGGGGACTAGCGGGAGGTATAATGAGCAGTTCTTC.

V gene TRBV10-1 combines with J gene TRBJ2-3; 11 bases are shared with TRBD2. The V gene's germline CDR1 is WNHNN and CDR2 SYGVQD (reference sequence). This CDR3 has 14 amino acids. J lost 3 bases, V lost 8 bases, and 4 bases had no gene match. The CDR3, as DNA: TGCGCCAGCTCGACTAGCGGGGTTACAGATACGCAGTATTTT. Its translation: CASSTSGVTDTQYF.

This chain uses TRBV28 with TRBJ2-7; 7 bases fit TRBD2. CDR1 is MDHEN and CDR2 is SYDVKM in the germline V gene. V was clipped by 2 bases and J by 2 bases; unmatched bases: 3. There are 14 residues in the CDR3. CDR3 coding DNA: TGTGCCAGCAGTTTACGGGGGGAGACCTACGAGCAGTACTTC. Its translation: CASSLRGETYEQYF. The full variable domain, completed using reference TRBV28 and TRBJ2-7, is DVKVTQSSRYLVKRTGEKVFLECVQDMDHENMFWYRQDPGLGLRLIYFSYDVKMKEKGDIPEGYSVSREKKERFSLILESASTNQTSMYLCASSLRGETYEQYFGPGTRLTVT.

The gene calls are TRBV13 and TRBJ1-2, with 10 nucleotides matching TRBD1. The junction had 4 bases not matched to a gene; V was cut back by 5 bases and J by 1 base. The CDR3 is 15 amino acids. Germline CDR1 PRHDT, CDR2 FYEKMQ (reference sequence). The CDR3: CASSRDRGRNYGYTF. The CDR3, as DNA: TGTGCCAGCAGCCGTGACAGGGGGCGTAACTATGGCTACACCTTC.

The chain joins TRBV28 to TRBJ1-4; the match to TRBD1 covers 9 bases. The ends lost 10 bases at V and 8 bases at J; junction bases unmatched: 8. From germline, CDR1 is MDHEN and CDR2 SYDVKM. The CDR3 extends over 13 amino acids. The CDR3 DNA sequence: TGTGCCATTTCGACAGGGGGTCGAGAAAAACTGTTTTTT. Translating it yields CAISTGGREKLFF.

The CDR3 region is CASSDGRGAYNEQFF. CDR3 nucleotide sequence: TGTGCCAGCAGTGACGGCCGGGGGGCCTACAATGAGCAGTTCTTC. This chain joins TRBV2 and TRBJ2-1; TRBD2 matches 7 bases. This CDR3 is 15 amino acids long. Germline assignment: CDR1 SNHLY and CDR2 FYNNEI. V lost 3 bases to trimming and J lost 2 bases; unmatched junction nucleotides: 4.

The rearrangement joins TRBV24-1 to TRBJ2-5; TRBD1 is a possible D gene (6 bases). From germline, CDR1 is KGHDR and CDR2 SFDVKD. This CDR3 spans 14 amino acids. With 7 bases removed from V and 4 bases from J, the gap between germline ends came to 15 bases. The CDR3, as DNA: TGTGCCACCAGCCAGGGGAAAAGGGGAGAGACCCAGTACTTC. This sequence encodes CATSQGKRGETQYF.